These 21 T cell receptor beta chains were all obtained from the same sample, sequenced in a study of blood T cell repertoires in COVID-19. Using immunoSEQ multiplex PCR, the repertoire was profiled, and TCRdb retains in-frame clones only, with some absent. The sample carries around 210,000 clones, 70% to 90% recorded once. The sequenced sample consisted of peripheral blood. The receptor set was obtained from a man aged 55 to 70 with COVID-19, enrolled during active disease.

V usage is TRBV7-8 and J usage is TRBJ1-6; 7 positions match TRBD1. This CDR3 contains 14 residues. Germline V CDR1 and CDR2: SGHVS, FQNEAQ. V shed 5 bases, J shed 6 bases, and the junction held 4 bases outside the gene matches. DNA for the CDR3: TGTGCCAGCAGCGCCCGACAGGGTAATTCACCCCTCCACTTT. Amino acid sequence: CASSARQGNSPLHF.

This clone was observed once. The genes are TRBV18 and TRBJ2-1; D unresolved. Germline CDR1 and CDR2: KGHSH and LQKENI. V lost 5 bases, J lost 5 bases, and 10 bases lay in between. CDR3 length equals 13 residues. The chain's CDR3 is CASSNEVHNEQFF. DNA for the CDR3: TGTGCCAGCTCAAACGAGGTCCACAATGAGCAGTTCTTC.

Here the CDR3 DNA reads TGTGCCATCAGTGAGAGCGGACAGGGCGTTTTGTTTTTT. Amino acid sequence: CAISESGQGVLFF. V gene TRBV10-3 combines with J gene TRBJ1-4, with 8 bases that match TRBD1. V dropped 2 bases and J dropped 15; count of bases not matched to a gene: 8. Germline V gene data show CDR1 as ENHRY and CDR2 as SYGVKD. The CDR3 length is 13 residues.

CDR3 region: CASSQDRGYHYGYTF. The CDR3 coding sequence is TGTGCCAGCAGCCAAGACAGGGGATATCACTATGGCTACACCTTC. The chain combines TRBV3-1 (or the pseudogene TRBV3-2) with TRBJ1-2; weak D call: TRBD1 (6 bases). Per germline, CDR1 LGHDT and CDR2 YNNKEL (reference sequence). The CDR3 is 15 residues long. V gave up 0 bases and J gave up 3 bases, with 11 bases separating them.

V usage is TRBV10-3 and J usage is TRBJ2-7; TRBD2 matches 11 bases. The CDR3 covers 15 residues. J was trimmed by 1 base and V by 7 bases; bases with no gene match: 6. Germline V lookup: CDR1 ENHRY, CDR2 SYGVKD. As DNA, the CDR3 is TGTGCCATCAATACCGGGACTAGCGGTTCCTACGAGCAGTACTTC. This encodes CAINTGTSGSYEQYF.

The rearrangement joins TRBV5-1 to TRBJ2-5; 9 bases agree with TRBD1. V shed 0 bases and J 4 bases; nucleotides not matched to a gene: 4. CDR3 length: 15 amino acids. The germline CDR1 and CDR2 sequences are SGHRS and YFSETQ. Written as DNA, the CDR3 is TGCGCCAGCAGCTTGGCCAGGGGACAGGGAGAGACCCAGTACTTC. Protein product: CASSLARGQGETQYF.

CDR3 amino acids: CASSYAMDRPNTEAFF. The CDR3 DNA is TGTGCCAGCAGTTACGCGATGGACAGACCGAACACTGAAGCTTTCTTT. The chain employs TRBV6-5 and TRBJ1-1; perhaps TRBD1 as D (6 bases). The length of the CDR3 is 16 residues. Germline lookup yields CDR1 MNHEY and CDR2 SVGAGI. V dropped 2 bases and J dropped 1 base, with 14 bases sitting between them.

The rearrangement links TRBV27 to TRBJ2-4, with 7 bases lining up with TRBD2. V lost 5 bases, J lost 0 bases, and 7 bases stayed unmatched. Germline-derived CDR1 and CDR2 are MNHEY and SMNVEV (reference sequence). This CDR3 is 16 amino acids long. The CDR3 spells CASSRGLEGAKNIQYF. CDR3 sequence (DNA): TGTGCCAGCAGTAGAGGACTAGAGGGAGCCAAAAACATTCAGTACTTC.

The chain uses TRBV5-1 and TRBJ2-7; perhaps TRBD1 as D (6 bases). The V gene lost 1 base and the J gene lost 3 bases, with 11 bases spanning the gap. The length of the CDR3 is 14 residues. Germline V gene sequence: CDR1 SGHRS, CDR2 YFSETQ. DNA for the CDR3: TGCGCCAGCAGCTTGCAGGGGCGCATCTACGAGCAGTACTTC. It yields the protein CASSLQGRIYEQYF.

This chain uses TRBV9 with TRBJ2-3; D might be TRBD1 (5 bases). CDR3 size: 15 residues. The V gene lost 4 bases and the J gene lost 1 base, with 13 bases spanning the gap. Germline CDR1 SGDLS, CDR2 YYNGEE. The CDR3 loop reads CASSPTGWGTDTQYF. CDR3 DNA: TGTGCCAGCAGCCCCACAGGATGGGGCACAGATACGCAGTATTTT.

The table lists this clone with a few counts. In DNA form, the CDR3 reads TGTGCCAGCAGTTTAGCTGGGGGCTCCGGCAATCAGCCCCAGCATTTT. Translated: CASSLAGGSGNQPQHF. The chain is built from TRBV27 and TRBJ1-5; D is possibly TRBD1 (6 bases). CDR1 and CDR2 from the germline V gene are MNHEY and SMNVEV (reference sequence). CDR3 size: 16 residues. Trimming cost V 2 bases and J 2 bases, with 13 bases left between them.

V gene TRBV4-1 combines with J gene TRBJ1-2; D gene unclear. This CDR3 region has 16 residues. Between the trimmed V and J ends, which lost 1 base and 4 bases, there was a span of 16 bases. From germline, CDR1 is MGHRA and CDR2 YSYEKL. The chain's CDR3 is CASSQGHAPMLYGYTF. Here the CDR3 DNA reads TGCGCCAGCAGCCAAGGGCATGCCCCAATGCTCTATGGCTACACCTTC.

This chain links TRBV7-2 with TRBJ2-3; TRBD2 aligns across 8 bases. The CDR3 totals 15 residues. CDR1 SGHTA and CDR2 FQGNSA come from the germline V gene. J was trimmed by 1 base and V by 5 bases; bases with no gene match: 5. CDR3 sequence reads: CASSGQTSGTDTQYF. The CDR3 region has the DNA TGTGCCAGCAGCGGACAGACTAGCGGCACAGATACGCAGTATTTT.

Written as DNA, the CDR3 is TGTGCCAGCAGCTTGAGACAGGGGAATGGCTACACCTTC. This encodes CASSLRQGNGYTF. V gene TRBV5-6 combines with J gene TRBJ1-2; 8 bases map to TRBD1. This CDR3 is 13 amino acids long. Germline V gives CDR1 SGHDT, CDR2 YYEEEE. The J segment lost 6 bases and the V segment lost 1 base, leaving 2 bases of the junction unmatched.

The rearrangement joins TRBV27 to TRBJ2-5, with TRBD1 matching over 11 bases. The CDR3 runs 14 residues. V lost 5 bases, J lost 4 bases, and 3 bases stayed unmatched. The germline CDR1 and CDR2 sequences are MNHEY and SMNVEV (reference sequence). The CDR3 DNA is TGTGCCAGCAGTCCCGGGACAGGGGGAGAGACCCAGTACTTC. Amino acids: CASSPGTGGETQYF.

The rearrangement joins TRBV30 to TRBJ1-6, with D maybe TRBD1 (6 bases). V lost 5 bases and J 4 bases, leaving 9 bases between the germline ends. Per the germline V gene, CDR1 is GTSNPN and CDR2 is SVGIG (reference sequence). This CDR3 spans 13 amino acids. CDR3 DNA: TGTGCCTGGGCAGGGGAGTATAATTCACCCCTCCACTTT. Protein sequence: CAWAGEYNSPLHF.

This clone has a single count. Here the CDR3 reads CASSSSSGLGYEQYF. The CDR3 region has the DNA TGTGCCAGCAGTTCTAGCAGCGGGCTAGGCTACGAGCAGTACTTC. This chain uses TRBV28 with TRBJ2-7; D might be TRBD2 (6 bases). Trimming removed 4 bases at V and 3 bases at J, with 16 bases between. In germline, CDR1 is MDHEN, CDR2 SYDVKM. The CDR3 has 15 amino acids.

The V gene is TRBV5-4, the J gene TRBJ1-2; weak D call: TRBD1 (5 bases). Germline V gives CDR1 SGHNT, CDR2 YYREEE (reference sequence). V lost 0 bases to trimming and J lost 2 bases, with 8 bases between them. The CDR3 contains 14 residues. Written as DNA, the CDR3 is TGTGCCAGCAGCTTGGAGGGGTCGAACTATGGCTACACCTTC. Translated, it gives CASSLEGSNYGYTF. Combining the CDR3 with reference TRBV5-4 and TRBJ1-2 gives the whole variable domain ETGVTQSPTHLIKTRGQQVTLRCSSQSGHNTVSWYQQALGQGPQFIFQYYREEENGRGNFPPRFSGLQFPNYSSELNVNALELDDSALYLCASSLEGSNYGYTFGSGTRLTVV.

This clone came up a few times. This chain links TRBV4-2 with TRBJ1-2; possible D gene TRBD1, 6 bases. Between the trimmed V and J ends, which lost 0 bases and 6 bases, there was a span of 17 bases. Germline CDR1 is LGHNA and CDR2 is YNFKEQ. The CDR3 is 16 residues long. The DNA for the CDR3 is TGTGCCAGCAGCCAAGATGAGGGCAGGGGCGCCGATGGCTACACCTTC. It codes for CASSQDEGRGADGYTF.

The chain employs TRBV24-1 and TRBJ2-5; 9 bases agree with TRBD1. From germline, CDR1 is KGHDR and CDR2 SFDVKD. J lost 5 bases, V lost 4 bases, and 10 bases had no gene match. The CDR3 extends over 16 amino acids. This chain's CDR3 is CATSEGDRAADETQYF. The CDR3 DNA reads TGTGCCACCAGTGAGGGGGACAGGGCAGCCGACGAGACCCAGTACTTC.

V gene TRBV4-2 combines with J gene TRBJ2-1, with D perhaps TRBD2 (5 bases). The V end was cut by 4 bases, the J end by 8 bases, with 12 bases between. In germline, CDR1 is LGHNA, CDR2 YNFKEQ. The CDR3 is 13 amino acids. CDR3 sequence (DNA): TGTGCCAGCAGCCCCGGGATTGGCTATGAGCAGTTCTTC. This encodes CASSPGIGYEQFF.